Presented here are 9 T cell receptor beta chains from one specimen sequenced in a study of OX40 agonist ivuxolimab in advanced cancers. The library was built by means of the immunoSEQ multiplex PCR assay. TCRdb carries this immuneACCESS record with in-frame sequences only. Its versions omit some clonotypes, under half of them owing to an unresolved V gene in the studies checked, with the rest unexplained. The sample records about 51,000 clones, roughly 90% of which are singletons. The ten largest clonotypes hold around 3.3% of the sample. Sequenced material: CD4+ or CD8+ T cells sorted from blood, taken in a trial of the OX40 agonist ivuxolimab. These receptors were collected from an adult with an advanced solid tumor such as melanoma, head and neck, liver or kidney cancer.

J is TRBJ1-3 and V is TRBV6-5; TRBD1 aligns across 7 bases. This CDR3 has 15 amino acids. Germline-derived CDR1 and CDR2 are MNHEY and SVGAGI. V lost 9 bases and J lost 2; bases outside the gene matches: 10. CDR3 sequence (DNA): TGTGCCAGTGGGAGACAGGGAAACACTGGAAACACCATATATTTT. It specifies CASGRQGNTGNTIYF.

The rearrangement uses TRBV19 and TRBJ1-2; D may be TRBD1 (6 bases). With 3 bases removed from V and 6 bases from J, the gap between germline ends came to 11 bases. This CDR3 has 13 amino acids. Germline V gives CDR1 LNHDA, CDR2 SQIVND (reference sequence). CDR3 in amino acids: CASSITQGDGYTF. For the CDR3, the DNA is TGTGCCAGTAGTATCACACAGGGTGATGGCTACACCTTC.

The chain couples TRBV6-1 to TRBJ2-7; 8 bases match TRBD2. Germline CDR1 is MNHNS and CDR2 is SASEGT. With V trimmed by 6 bases and J by 0 bases, 4 bases remained unmatched. CDR3 size: 14 residues. CDR3 sequence: CASRKSGSSYEQYF. The DNA of the CDR3 is TGTGCCAGCAGGAAGAGCGGGAGCTCCTACGAGCAGTACTTC.

V gene TRBV28 combines with J gene TRBJ2-5; D is possibly TRBD1 (5 bases). Per the germline V gene, CDR1 is MDHEN and CDR2 is SYDVKM. Trimming left V 2 bases short and J 2 bases short, with 12 bases between. There are 15 residues in the CDR3. This CDR3 is CASSLRLPGQETQYF. The CDR3 DNA reads TGTGCCAGCAGTTTACGTCTCCCAGGGCAAGAGACCCAGTACTTC.

This clone was counted a single time. This chain links TRBV7-9 with TRBJ2-3; 7 bases align to TRBD2. The V gene's germline CDR1 is SEHNR and CDR2 FQNEAQ (reference sequence). The length of the CDR3 is 16 residues. With 0 bases clipped from V and 1 base from J, the junction kept 4 bases outside the gene matches. CDR3 nucleotide sequence: TGTGCCAGCAGCTTAGCGACGGGACTACGCACAGATACGCAGTATTTT. Amino acids: CASSLATGLRTDTQYF.

The rearrangement links TRBV19 to TRBJ2-3, with 7 positions matching TRBD1. This CDR3 is 16 amino acids long. The V segment lost 0 bases and the J segment 5 bases; nucleotides outside the gene matches: 8. Germline V CDR1 and CDR2: LNHDA, SQIVND (reference sequence). The CDR3 reads CASSIEGDSRLDTQYF. In DNA, the CDR3 is TGTGCCAGTAGTATAGAAGGGGACAGTCGATTAGATACGCAGTATTTT.

V usage is TRBV6-5 and J usage is TRBJ2-2; D call uncertain. CDR1 MNHEY and CDR2 SVGAGI come from the germline V gene. Trimming stripped 0 bases from V and 2 bases from J, with 10 bases between. The CDR3 sequence is 16 residues long. CDR3 nucleotides: TGTGCCAGCAGTTACTCGCAAGTCTTAAACACCGGGGAGCTGTTTTTT. It encodes CASSYSQVLNTGELFF.

The chain employs TRBV7-8 and TRBJ2-1, with no clear D. The CDR3 spans 16 residues. Trimming shortened V by 2 bases and J by 4 bases, and 15 bases separated the two germline ends. The V gene's germline CDR1 is SGHVS and CDR2 FQNEAQ. This CDR3 is CASSLYGGVNYNEQFF. The CDR3 nucleotides read TGTGCCAGCAGCTTATATGGCGGCGTAAATTACAATGAGCAGTTCTTC.

V and J are TRBV18 and TRBJ2-3, with D perhaps TRBD2 (5 bases). V lost 2 bases, J lost 2 bases, and 20 bases lay in between. The CDR3 sequence is 18 residues long. Germline V gene sequence: CDR1 KGHSH, CDR2 LQKENI. This CDR3 reads CASSPVWRAEPTTDTQYF. The CDR3 bases are TGTGCCAGCTCACCAGTCTGGCGAGCGGAGCCTACCACAGATACGCAGTATTTT.